This is a list of T cell receptor beta chains from one sample in a study of cytomegalovirus exposure and HLA in healthy donors. Measured with immunoSEQ multiplex PCR; TCRdb has only the in-frame clones, and not every one. This table holds 200,000 or so clones, 75% to 90% found once. Sequencing was performed on PBMCs. The receptors were sampled from a woman in her fifties or sixties in good health and CMV-seropositive. CDR3s leave out the opening cysteine and the closing phenylalanine or tryptophan. Each record gives: J gene, V gene, CDR3 protein.

TRBJ2-3 | TRBV9 | ASSSPGGGDTQY
TRBJ1-2 | TRBV27 | ASSLGLGAYYGYT
TRBJ2-1 | TRBV6-1 | ASSDSGRSHNEQF
. | TRBV5-6 | ASSLFLAYEQY
TRBJ2-7 | TRBV10-3 | ATRTGTGMRQY
TRBJ1-1 | TRBV5-1 | ASSPGEGGSRNTEAF
TRBJ1-1 | TRBV4-2 | ASSQDGWEEGRNTEAF
TRBJ1-2 | TRBV28 | ASSSAGAQSGYT
TRBJ2-7 | TRBV7-2 | ASSSGTGVPYEQY
TRBJ2-4 | TRBV7-9 | ASSYKLRTDTKNIQY
TRBJ1-2 | TRBV6-6 | ASSHDLQGIYGYT
TRBJ2-2 | TRBV5-1 | ASSLGQATGELF
TRBJ2-3 | TRBV28 | ASSLRSPTDTQY
TRBJ1-2 | TRBV27 | ASSARQGLYGYT
TRBJ2-7 | TRBV12-1 | ASSPPLPGGPRSYEQY
TRBJ2-5 | TRBV6-5 | ASSNNLQGQETQY
TRBJ1-1 | TRBV6-6 | ASSYPDRGNTEAF
TRBJ2-2 | TRBV7-6 | ASSPRTSVDTGELF
TRBJ1-6 | TRBV10-3 | AISAGTGGSSPLH
TRBJ1-4 | TRBV29-1 | SVAGAGGTANEKLF
TRBJ1-4 | TRBV27 | ASSFSGTGYEKLF
TRBJ2-1 | TRBV4-3 | ASSQDAFQRQF
TRBJ2-1 | TRBV11-2 | ASSLGGVRYNEQF
TRBJ2-2 | TRBV19 | ASSNLAGNTGELF
TRBJ2-3 | TRBV18 | ASSLSLRGRDTQY
TRBJ2-7 | TRBV18 | ASSPPTASYEQY
TRBJ1-2 | TRBV5-1 | ASALIMQGGGYT
TRBJ2-7 | TRBV18 | ASSQVGNSYEQY
TRBJ2-7 | TRBV6-1 | ASSELTGDNEQY
TRBJ1-2 | TRBV21-1 | ASSKERRGDYGYT
TRBJ2-7 | TRBV5-1 | ASSLTVDYSGRAKY
TRBJ2-1 | TRBV4-3 | ASSQGGDRSYNEQF
TRBJ2-3 | TRBV19 | ASSIGPGLETDTQY
TRBJ1-1 | TRBV7-2 | ASSLQQGGYTEAF
TRBJ1-3 | TRBV11-2 | ASSLERTGNTIY
TRBJ1-2 | TRBV5-4 | ASSLGGVNYGYT
TRBJ1-1 | TRBV5-1 | ASKPRGQNTEAF
TRBJ2-2 | TRBV2 | ASSRQGTGELF
TRBJ2-5 | TRBV7-9 | ASSLTSGIQETQY
TRBJ1-5 | TRBV7-9 | SSSLTGGKGQPQH
TRBJ1-6 | TRBV18 | ASRQEKNSPLH
TRBJ2-1 | TRBV13 | ASSLVQGADEQF
TRBJ2-5 | TRBV29-1 | ITPRGGGPIETQY
TRBJ1-4 | TRBV18 | ASSPRGGSDEKLF
TRBJ2-7 | TRBV5-1 | ASSRKGQGNREQY
TRBJ2-1 | TRBV6-5 | ASRTTGDNEQF
TRBJ2-2 | TRBV5-1 | ASSLAGGTDTGELF
TRBJ1-2 | TRBV6-5 | ASRITGTGDYGYT
TRBJ1-5 | TRBV28 | ASSVIGTVQPQH
TRBJ1-5 | TRBV28 | ASSSSGTGNGQPQH
TRBJ2-7 | TRBV5-1 | ASSFIAGVFSYEQY
TRBJ2-7 | TRBV6-6 | ASSTDGQGSLIEQY
TRBJ2-1 | TRBV27 | ASSHSGSSYNEQF
TRBJ2-7 | TRBV30 | AWEGGTGEQY